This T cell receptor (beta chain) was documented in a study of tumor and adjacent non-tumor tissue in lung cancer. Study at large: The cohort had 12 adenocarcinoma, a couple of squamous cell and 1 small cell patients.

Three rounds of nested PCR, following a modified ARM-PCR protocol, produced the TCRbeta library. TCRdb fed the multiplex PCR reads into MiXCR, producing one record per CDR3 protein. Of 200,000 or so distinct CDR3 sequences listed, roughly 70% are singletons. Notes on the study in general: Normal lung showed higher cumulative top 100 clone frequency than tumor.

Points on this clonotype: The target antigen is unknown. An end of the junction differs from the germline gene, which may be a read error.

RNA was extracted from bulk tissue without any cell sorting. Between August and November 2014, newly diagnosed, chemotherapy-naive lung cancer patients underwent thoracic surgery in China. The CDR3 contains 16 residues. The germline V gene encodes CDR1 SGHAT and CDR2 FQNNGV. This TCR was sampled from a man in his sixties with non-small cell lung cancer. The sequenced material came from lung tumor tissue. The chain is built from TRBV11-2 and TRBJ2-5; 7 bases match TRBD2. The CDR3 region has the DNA TGTGCCTGCAGCTCCACAATGGGAGGGCCAAAGCAGACCCAGTACTTC. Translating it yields CACSSTMGGPKQTQYF.